This T cell receptor beta chain originates from a study of regulatory T cells in long-lasting Graves disease. Regarding the study as a whole: There were preferences for TRBV28, TRBJ1-2 and TRBJ2-5 in persistent disease.

Both iRepertoire HTBI primers and Arm-PCR of CDR3 regions were used to build the TCR beta libraries. MiXCR was run by TCRdb on the multiplex PCR reads, yielding one entry per CDR3 protein. The data contain 500,000 to 700,000 distinct CDR3 sequences, under 20% of them seen just once; the ten biggest clones take up approximately 18%. Per the germline V gene, CDR1 is GTSNPN and CDR2 is SVGIG (reference sequence). The CDR3 loop spans 17 amino acids. With 2 bases removed from V and 0 bases from J, the gap between germline ends came to 17 bases. In the case of this clonotype: What it binds is not known.

Time point here: newly diagnosed GD, antithyroid drugs for less than 3 months. Isolated PBMC RNA provided the starting material for the TCR library. The data were also submitted as part of a second study, on T cells in Graves' hyperthyroidism and ophthalmopathy. Turning to that study: HTBI primers were employed in a first-round RT-PCR of the TCR CDR3.

The sequencing here drew on peripheral blood mononuclear cells (PBMCs), taken at new diagnosis, from a patient treated with antithyroid drugs. The chain has TRBV30 and TRBJ2-1; D gene unclear. The TCR originated in a woman in her twenties or thirties with Graves disease. This chain's CDR3 is CAWSNVRVYRSYNEQFF. In nucleotides, the CDR3 is TGTGCCTGGAGTAACGTCCGGGTCTACCGCTCCTACAATGAGCAGTTCTTC.